Given below is one T cell receptor beta chain in context. PCR employed 60 Vbeta and 13 Jbeta primers. Sequencing was performed with immunoSEQ multiplex PCR; in TCRdb, only in-frame clones are kept and a portion is missing. This repertoire comprises 31,000 or so clones; its ten largest clones make up around 5%. The CDR3 length is 14 residues. V gave up 4 bases and J gave up 8 bases, with 17 bases separating them. Germline V gene lookup returns CDR1 LNHDA and CDR2 SQIVND (reference sequence). The data stem from a study of cytomegalovirus exposure and HLA in healthy donors. The sequence came from a female donor in good health and CMV-seronegative. Source material: PBMCs. This chain joins TRBV19 and TRBJ1-2; D is uncertain. The CDR3 reads CASSRPDTVGGYTF. DNA for the CDR3: TGTGCCAGTAGTAGACCAGACACGGTTGGGGGCTACACCTTC.